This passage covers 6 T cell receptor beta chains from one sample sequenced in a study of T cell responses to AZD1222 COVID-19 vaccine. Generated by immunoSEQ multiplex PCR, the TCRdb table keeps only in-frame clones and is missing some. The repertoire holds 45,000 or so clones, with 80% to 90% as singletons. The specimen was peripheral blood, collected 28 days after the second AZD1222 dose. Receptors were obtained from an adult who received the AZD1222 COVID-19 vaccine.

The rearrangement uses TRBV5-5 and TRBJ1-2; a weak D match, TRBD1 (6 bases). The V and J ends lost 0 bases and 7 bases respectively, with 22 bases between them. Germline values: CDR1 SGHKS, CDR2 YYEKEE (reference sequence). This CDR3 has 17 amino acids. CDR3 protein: CASSLVSGGREVSGYTF. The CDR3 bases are TGTGCCAGCAGCTTGGTGTCCGGGGGGCGAGAGGTATCTGGCTACACCTTC.

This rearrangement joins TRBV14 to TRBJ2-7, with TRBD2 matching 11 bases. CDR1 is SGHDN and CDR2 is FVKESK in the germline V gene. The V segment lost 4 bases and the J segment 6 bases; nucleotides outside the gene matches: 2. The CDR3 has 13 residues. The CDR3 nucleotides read TGTGCCAGCAGCCTAGCGGGAGGGGCCGAGCAGTACTTC. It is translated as CASSLAGGAEQYF. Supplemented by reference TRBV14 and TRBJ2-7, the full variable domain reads EAGVTQFPSHSVIEKGQTVTLRCDPISGHDNLYWYRRVMGKEIKFLLHFVKESKQDESGMPNNRFLAERTGGTYSTLKVQPAELEDSGVYFCASSLAGGAEQYFGPGTRLTVT.

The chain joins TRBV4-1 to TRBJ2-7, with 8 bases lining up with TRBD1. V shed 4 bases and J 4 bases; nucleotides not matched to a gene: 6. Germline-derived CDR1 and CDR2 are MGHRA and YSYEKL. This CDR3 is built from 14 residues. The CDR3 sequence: CASSPQGVRYEQYF. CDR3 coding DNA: TGCGCCAGCAGCCCACAGGGGGTTAGGTACGAGCAGTACTTC.

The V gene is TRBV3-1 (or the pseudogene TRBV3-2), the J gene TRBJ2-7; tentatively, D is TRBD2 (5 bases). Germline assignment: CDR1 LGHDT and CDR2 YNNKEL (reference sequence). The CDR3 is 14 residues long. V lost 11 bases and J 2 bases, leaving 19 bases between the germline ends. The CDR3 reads CAGTAARDPYEQYF. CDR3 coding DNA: TGTGCCGGAACCGCAGCTCGGGATCCCTACGAGCAGTACTTC.

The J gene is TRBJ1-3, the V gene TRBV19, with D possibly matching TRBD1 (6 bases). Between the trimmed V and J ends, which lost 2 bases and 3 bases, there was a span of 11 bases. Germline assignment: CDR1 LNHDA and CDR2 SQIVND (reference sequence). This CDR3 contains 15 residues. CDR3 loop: CASSISVGHGNTIYF. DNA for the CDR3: TGTGCCAGTAGTATATCGGTGGGACATGGAAACACCATATATTTT.

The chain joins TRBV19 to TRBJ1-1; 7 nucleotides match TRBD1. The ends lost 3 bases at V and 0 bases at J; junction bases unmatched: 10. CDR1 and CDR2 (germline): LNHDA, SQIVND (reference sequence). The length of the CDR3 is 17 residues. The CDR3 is CASSMDRRVRLNTEAFF. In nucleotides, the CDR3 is TGTGCCAGTAGTATGGACAGGAGGGTCCGACTGAACACTGAAGCTTTCTTT.